Each of the 30 T cell receptor beta chains below was sequenced from the same sample in a study of metastatic and nonmetastatic thyroid tumors (TCRdb year 2020). To prepare the library, PCR was applied. The sequencing machine was an Illumina HiSeq 4000. The public reads were run again by TCRdb, first through fastp at Q25 and then through MiXCR, and only productive beta chains were kept. For this sample the table gives approximately 50,000 clones, of which 20% to 25% were detected only once. The ten largest make up roughly 3.7% of the sample. Before undergoing thyroid surgery, none of the patients had been given any kind of treatment. Sample: blood. The source of these receptors is a female donor with papillary thyroid cancer or a benign thyroid nodule (not recorded which). Some clones in this sample may be carry-over from other donors' samples.

This clone was observed many times. The chain recombines TRBV4-2 with TRBJ2-3, with 8 bases that match TRBD1. CDR3 length equals 17 residues. Germline CDR1 and CDR2: LGHNA and YNFKEQ. V trimming: 1 base; J trimming: 4 bases; junction bases outside the gene matches: 10. The CDR3 protein is CASSQGGRTGPADTQYF. The CDR3 DNA follows: TGTGCCAGCAGCCAAGGGGGCCGGACAGGGCCCGCAGATACGCAGTATTTT.

Points on this clone: A much larger clone differs from this one at a single base, so this may be a read error. This chain joins TRBV9 and TRBJ2-1; possibly TRBD1 for D (5 bases). This CDR3 region has 16 residues. The germline V gene encodes CDR1 SGDLS and CDR2 YYNGEE. Trimming removed 3 bases from V and 9 bases from J, with 22 bases in between. The CDR3 bases are TGTGCCAGCAGCGGTACCAGGACAAGGATACCCGGTGAGCAGTTCTTC. It translates to CASSGTRTRIPGEQFF.

On this clone itself: The junction shows a germline mismatch at one end, possibly a read error. V is TRBV6-1 and J is TRBJ2-3; 9 positions match TRBD1. The CDR3 is 14 residues long. From germline, CDR1 is MNHNS and CDR2 SASEGT. The CDR3 bases are TGTGCCACCAGGCTGGGACAGGGACAAGATACGCATTATTTT. Encoded protein: CATRLGQGQDTHYF.

This clone was picked up many times. The V and J genes are TRBV30 and TRBJ1-5; D remains ambiguous. Germline CDR1 is GTSNPN and CDR2 is SVGIG (reference sequence). The CDR3 sequence is 14 residues long. Trimming took 2 bases from V and 7 from J, leaving 15 bases between them. The CDR3 coding sequence is TGTGCCTGGAGTAAAGCCTCAAGTAGGCAGCCCCAGCATTTT. Its translation: CAWSKASSRQPQHF.

In its sample, this clone was seen a few times. This sequence may be a read error, since a much larger clone differs from it by one base. The chain recombines TRBV6-4 with TRBJ2-3, with D unclear. Trimming shortened V by 3 bases and J by 0 bases, and 7 bases separated the two germline ends. The germline gives CDR1 MRHNA, CDR2 SNTAGT. CDR3 length: 14 residues. CDR3 nucleotide sequence: TGTGCCAGCAGTGATCGGTCGAGCACAGATACGCAGTATTTT. Protein sequence: CASSDRSSTDTQYF.

This clone was found a few times. One base away lies a much larger clone, so this may be a sequencing read error. The chain carries TRBV19 and TRBJ2-3; 8 bases map to TRBD2. The CDR3 totals 15 residues. From germline, CDR1 is LNHDA and CDR2 SQIVND (reference sequence). Trimming cost V 7 bases and J 3 bases; bases outside gene matches: 9. The CDR3 bases are TGTGCCAGTATCCATAGCGGGGTTTTAACAGATACGCAGTATTTT. This codes for CASIHSGVLTDTQYF.

Worth noting for this clone: A read error may explain this, as a much larger clone is one base away. This chain uses TRBV7-3 with TRBJ2-5, with 8 bases fitting TRBD2. The CDR3 runs 15 residues. Germline loops: CDR1 SGHTA, CDR2 FQGTGA. CDR3: CASILTGGEQETQYF. In DNA form, the CDR3 reads TGTGCCAGCATCTTAACGGGAGGGGAACAAGAGACTCAGTACTTC. Full variable domain (rest looked up from reference TRBV7-3 and TRBJ2-5): GAGVSQTPSNKVTEKGKYVELRCDPISGHTALYWYRQSLGQGPEFLIYFQGTGAADDSGLPNDRFFAVRPEGSVSTLKIQRTERGDSAVYLCASILTGGEQETQYFGPGTRLLVL.

This clone has ten or more counts. Other DNA sequences in the sample encode the same CDR3. The chain combines TRBV12-3 or TRBV12-4 with TRBJ2-1; D ambiguous. With 6 bases removed from V and 5 bases from J, the gap between germline ends came to 26 bases. The CDR3 consists of 18 residues. DNA of the CDR3: TGTGCCAGCAGCCGACCCCGGTTTGGTCCGTCTGTTCACAATGAGCAGTTCTTC. Its translation is CASSRPRFGPSVHNEQFF.

This clone was seen many times. The rearrangement joins TRBV12-3 or TRBV12-4 to TRBJ2-1, with D unclear. The CDR3 is made up of 11 amino acids. V was trimmed by 6 bases and J by 8 bases, leaving 8 bases between them. Here the CDR3 DNA reads TGTGCCAGCAGCGCACACTATGAGCAGTTCTTC. Its translation: CASSAHYEQFF.

About this clone: This sample also contains other DNA sequences that code for the same CDR3. The chain links TRBV30 to TRBJ1-1; tentative D call: TRBD1 (5 bases). Trimming shortened V by 8 bases and J by 5 bases, and 18 bases separated the two germline ends. CDR3 size: 13 residues. The germline V gene has CDR1 GTSNPN and CDR2 SVGIG (reference sequence). CDR3 nucleotide sequence: TGTGCCGGGCTTACAGGTTCAAGAACTGAAGCTTTCTTT. It translates to CAGLTGSRTEAFF.

On this clone itself: A much larger clone lies a single base off, so this may be a read error. The CDR3 DNA reads TGCGCCAGCAGTGAGTCGAACCGGGGATGGATCGAAAAACTGTTTTTT. Its translation is CASSESNRGWIEKLFF. The V gene is TRBV10-2, the J gene TRBJ1-4; D is ambiguous. The V and J ends lost 0 bases and 8 bases respectively, with 16 bases between them. CDR3 size: 16 residues. Germline CDR1 reads WSHSY; CDR2 reads SAAADI.

This clone was detected many times. The chain employs TRBV14 and TRBJ2-7; 12 bases line up with TRBD2. The junction had 5 bases not matched to a gene; V was cut back by 1 base and J by 1 base. Germline CDR1 SGHDN, CDR2 FVKESK. The CDR3 totals 17 residues. CDR3 nucleotides: TGTGCCAGCAGCCAAGGACTAGCGGGAGCTCGATCCTACGAGCAGTACTTC. Translation gives CASSQGLAGARSYEQYF.

The sample holds many counts of this clone. This chain uses TRBV28 with TRBJ2-2; D could derive from TRBD1 or TRBD2 (5 bases each). The CDR3 contains 16 residues. Germline CDR1 reads MDHEN; CDR2 reads SYDVKM. Trimming stripped 3 bases from V and 6 bases from J, with 17 bases between. The CDR3 sequence is CASSFRGVAFPGELFF. The CDR3 coding sequence is TGTGCCAGCAGTTTCCGAGGGGTGGCCTTTCCCGGGGAGCTGTTTTTT. Based on the CDR3 plus reference TRBV28 and TRBJ2-2, the full variable domain is DVKVTQSSRYLVKRTGEKVFLECVQDMDHENMFWYRQDPGLGLRLIYFSYDVKMKEKGDIPEGYSVSREKKERFSLILESASTNQTSMYLCASSFRGVAFPGELFFGEGSRLTVL.

This clone was seen ten or more times. V gene TRBV4-1 combines with J gene TRBJ1-5; 7 nucleotides align to TRBD1. Germline V CDR1 and CDR2: MGHRA, YSYEKL. Trimming at V came to 3 bases and at J to 5 bases, leaving 13 bases not matched to a gene. This CDR3 region has 17 residues. This chain's CDR3 is CASSQQNPGGRDQPQHF. CDR3 coding DNA: TGCGCCAGCAGCCAGCAGAATCCAGGGGGAAGGGATCAGCCCCAGCATTTT.

Comment on this clone: One end of the junction varies from germline; a read error may be responsible. The chain carries TRBV20-1 and TRBJ1-2; maybe TRBD1 (5 bases). The CDR3 runs to 15 residues. Germline V gene data show CDR1 as DFQATT and CDR2 as SNEGSKA (reference sequence). The CDR3: CSARDVAGSRYGLSF. The CDR3 region has the DNA TGCAGTGCTAGAGATGTGGCAGGGTCTAGGTACGGCTTGTCCTTC.

On this clone itself: The junction differs from germline at one of its ends, possibly a read error. This chain joins TRBV20-1 and TRBJ1-1; TRBD1 might be the D (6 bases). The CDR3 contains 15 residues. Germline V gives CDR1 DFQATT, CDR2 SNEGSKA (reference sequence). The CDR3 nucleotides read TGCAGTGCTAGAGATAGGGACATGATGAACACTGAAGCTTTATTT. Its protein product is CSARDRDMMNTEALF.

This clone was seen at least ten times. CDR3: CASSDHLDNEQFF. The CDR3 DNA reads TGCGCCAGCAGTGATCACCTGGACAATGAGCAGTTCTTC. V and J are TRBV10-1 and TRBJ2-1; D is undetermined. Trimming took off 3 bases at V and 5 bases at J, with 8 bases between the two ends. Germline V gives CDR1 WNHNN, CDR2 SYGVQD (reference sequence). CDR3 length: 13 residues.

The chain carries TRBV27 and TRBJ1-2; 10 nucleotides agree with TRBD1. Germline V lookup: CDR1 MNHEY, CDR2 SMNVEV (reference sequence). There are 16 residues in the CDR3. CDR3 protein: CGSSPSFLTGGDGYTF. CDR3 DNA: TGTGGAAGCAGTCCAAGCTTCTTGACAGGGGGCGATGGCTACACCTTC.

The rearrangement links TRBV6-1 to TRBJ1-6, with a tentative D call TRBD1 (6 bases). CDR3 size: 13 residues. Germline V gives CDR1 MNHNS, CDR2 SASEGT. V lost 9 bases, J lost 10 bases, and 16 bases lay in between. The CDR3 loop reads CASKQGNKSPLHF. CDR3 coding DNA: TGTGCCAGTAAACAGGGCAACAAATCACCCCTCCACTTT.

DNA of the CDR3: TGTGCCAGCAGCTTAGACCCGGGACAGGGGCTCTACGAGCAGTACTTC. As protein: CASSLDPGQGLYEQYF. The chain recombines TRBV11-2 with TRBJ2-7; 10 bases are a match to TRBD1. V lost 0 bases and J lost 3; bases outside the gene matches: 5. Germline CDR1 is SGHAT and CDR2 is FQNNGV. This CDR3 is 16 amino acids long.

The chain couples TRBV3-1 to TRBJ1-2, with no clear D. Deletions cut 0 bases from V and 0 bases from J, with 8 bases between. This CDR3 has 15 residues. The germline CDR1 and CDR2 sequences are LGHDT and YNNKEL (reference sequence). The CDR3 sequence is CASSQENRPNYGYTF. The CDR3 DNA is TGTGCCAGCAGCCAAGAAAATCGGCCTAACTATGGCTACACCTTC.

This clone was detected many times. The genes are TRBV3-1 and TRBJ2-1; 10 positions agree with TRBD1. The CDR3 covers 14 residues. After removal of 5 bases from V and 6 bases from J, the junction contained 4 bases not matched to a gene. Per the germline V gene, CDR1 is LGHDT and CDR2 is YNNKEL (reference sequence). This chain's CDR3 is CASSTGQGSNEQFF. The CDR3 bases are TGTGCCAGCAGCACGGGACAGGGGAGCAATGAGCAGTTCTTC.

In its sample, this clone was seen many times. This chain uses TRBV29-1 with TRBJ1-1; possibly TRBD1 for D (5 bases). V dropped 2 bases and J dropped 5 bases, with 15 bases sitting between them. The germline CDR1 and CDR2 sequences are SQVTM and ANQGSEA. The CDR3 has 14 amino acids. The CDR3 region has the DNA TGCAGCGTTGAACGCGGGACCGCGGGGACTGAAGCTTTCTTT. Encoded protein: CSVERGTAGTEAFF. Full variable domain (remainder filled in from reference TRBV29-1 and TRBJ1-1): SAVISQKPSRDICQRGTSLTIQCQVDSQVTMMFWYRQQPGQSLTLIATANQGSEATYESGFVIDKFPISRPNLTFSTLTVSNMSPEDSSIYLCSVERGTAGTEAFFGQGTRLTVV.

Points on this clone: This clone may be a read error of a much larger clone one base away. This sample includes further DNA sequences coding for the same CDR3. V gene TRBV6-1 combines with J gene TRBJ1-4, with D perhaps matching TRBD1 (5 bases). V was clipped by 7 bases and J by 2 bases, with 11 bases between them. This CDR3 is built from 14 residues. Germline assignment: CDR1 MNHNS and CDR2 SASEGT. CDR3 protein: CASKRQGTNEKLFF. CDR3 in DNA: TGTGCCAGCAAAAGGCAGGGCACTAATGAAAAACTGTTTTTT.

Comment on this clone: At one boundary the junction diverges from the germline segment, which might be a read error. The chain couples TRBV15 to TRBJ1-3; D not resolved. The CDR3 has 11 amino acids. Per germline, CDR1 LNHNV and CDR2 YYDKDF (reference sequence). CDR3 protein: CATRTGLTTYF. CDR3 DNA sequence: TGTGCCACCAGAACCGGTTTGACCACATATTTT.

This clone was recorded many times. The chain employs TRBV12-3 or TRBV12-4 and TRBJ1-5, with TRBD1 as a possible D gene (5 bases). V lost 3 bases, J lost 2 bases, and 8 bases lay in between. The CDR3 runs to 14 residues. Here the CDR3 DNA reads TGTGCCAGCAGTTTTTTAGGGGGCAATCAGCCCCAGCATTTT. Translation: CASSFLGGNQPQHF.

This clone has just a few counts. A much larger clone lies one base from this, so it may be a read error. The V gene is TRBV5-4, the J gene TRBJ2-2; TRBD2 might be the D (8 bases). Per germline, CDR1 SGHNT and CDR2 YYREEE (reference sequence). The CDR3 is 19 amino acids. The germline V and J ends were trimmed by 4 bases and 6 bases, with 28 bases remaining between them. The CDR3 region is CASSLGGGGRNWFAGELFF. DNA of the CDR3: TGTGCCAGCAGCCTTGGAGGGGGCGGGAGGAATTGGTTTGCCGGGGAGCTGTTTTTT.

The table lists this clone with many counts. V usage is TRBV4-1 and J usage is TRBJ1-3, with unresolved D. V lost 6 bases, J lost 0 bases, and 12 bases lay in between. Germline CDR1 and CDR2: MGHRA and YSYEKL. This CDR3 region has 15 residues. CDR3 residues: CASRDGPLSGNTIYF. CDR3 coding DNA: TGCGCCAGCAGAGACGGGCCCCTCTCTGGAAACACCATATATTTT.

This clone was recorded a few times. This clone may be a read error of a much larger clone one base away. The chain uses TRBV29-1 and TRBJ2-1, with D unresolved. The germline V gene has CDR1 SQVTM and CDR2 ANQGSEA. The CDR3 covers 11 residues. The CDR3 DNA is TGCAGCGTTGTCGGCCTGAATGAGCATTTCTTC. It yields the protein CSVVGLNEHFF.

As to this clone: An end of the junction does not agree with germline; a read error may underlie this. J is TRBJ2-7 and V is TRBV10-3, with 7 nucleotides matching TRBD1. Per the germline V gene, CDR1 is ENHRY and CDR2 is SYGVKD. The CDR3 sequence is 14 residues long. The CDR3 nucleotides read TGTGCCATCAGTCGACAGGGTTGCGGCAACGAGCAGGACTTC. It is translated as CAISRQGCGNEQDF.